A selection of T cell receptor beta chains follows, all from one sample in a study of shared clonotypes between healthy human individuals. Clones were sequenced by immunoSEQ multiplex PCR, and TCRdb holds only the in-frame ones, with some missing. The sample has 2 million or so clones; approximately 95% are singletons. The sample taken for sequencing was naive CD4+ T cells sorted from blood. The receptors stem from a man in his late teens or twenties in good health. Both conserved end residues are part of each CDR3. A D gene is named only where the DNA matches it firmly. Expanded clones are given a class, and other clones once, few, many or no size at all.

- | TRBJ2-3 | TRBV19 | - | CASSMGLLTDTQYF | TGTGCCAGTAGTATGGGACTCCTCACAGATACGCAGTATTTT
- | TRBJ2-7 | TRBV6-1 | TRBD1 | CASSEAGQGSYEQYF | TGTGCCAGCAGTGAAGCCGGACAGGGATCCTACGAGCAGTACTTC
- | TRBJ2-3 | TRBV7-9 | - | CASSLGGTDTQYF | TGTGCCAGCAGCTTGGGCGGCACAGATACGCAGTATTTT
- | TRBJ2-3 | TRBV2 | - | CAIRPTSFGTQYF | TGTGCCATCAGGCCAACTAGCTTCGGTACGCAGTATTTT
- | TRBJ2-1 | TRBV4-3 | TRBD2 | CASSREGTQQFF | TGCGCCAGCAGCCGGGAGGGGACGCAGCAGTTCTTC
- | TRBJ1-1 | TRBV6-5 | - | CASNREGYSEAFF | TGTGCCAGCAACAGGGAGGGGTACAGTGAAGCTTTCTTT
- | TRBJ2-3 | TRBV5-1 | - | CASSLRTRSGADTQYF | TGCGCCAGCAGCTTAAGGACCCGATCGGGGGCAGATACGCAGTATTTT
- | TRBJ1-1 | TRBV10-1 | - | CASSESMAVNTEAFF | TGCGCCAGCAGTGAGTCGATGGCAGTGAACACTGAAGCTTTCTTT
- | TRBJ2-2 | TRBV5-1 | - | CASSPRTDVGRRMNTGELFF | TGCGCCAGCAGCCCCCGGACAGACGTGGGGCGGAGAATGAACACCGGGGAGCTGTTTTTT
- | TRBJ2-1 | TRBV10-1 | - | CASSDRPTQQFF | TGCGCCAGCAGTGACAGACCCACCCAACAGTTCTTC
- | TRBJ1-2 | TRBV28 | - | CATQRFTNYGYTF | TGTGCCACCCAGAGATTCACTAACTATGGCTACACCTTC
- | TRBJ2-7 | TRBV5-1 | TRBD2 | CASSWTRDSYEQYF | TGCGCCAGCAGCTGGACTAGGGATAGCTACGAGCAGTACTTC
- | TRBJ1-1 | TRBV10-3 | TRBD1 | CAISTGETTEAFF | TGTGCCATCAGTACAGGGGAAACGACTGAAGCTTTCTTT
- | TRBJ2-3 | TRBV27 | TRBD2 | CASSLSGLAGKTDTQYF | TGTGCCAGCAGTTTATCGGGACTAGCGGGAAAAACAGATACGCAGTATTTT
- | TRBJ2-2 | TRBV7-2 | - | CASSFRDTGELFF | TGTGCCAGCAGCTTTCGGGATACCGGGGAGCTGTTTTTT
once | TRBJ2-5 | TRBV29-1 | - | CSVGGSPRETQYF | TGCAGCGTTGGGGGGAGTCCCCGGGAGACCCAGTACTTC
- | TRBJ1-2 | TRBV5-6 | TRBD1 | CASSSRDSGNYGYTF | TGTGCCAGCAGCTCCCGGGACAGCGGAAACTATGGCTACACCTTC
- | TRBJ1-2 | TRBV6-6 | - | CASSSTENYGYTF | TGTGCCAGCAGTTCCACAGAGAACTATGGCTACACCTTC
- | TRBJ2-7 | TRBV11-2 | TRBD2 | CASSPGLAAYEQYF | TGTGCCAGCAGCCCGGGACTAGCGGCCTACGAGCAGTACTTC
- | TRBJ1-6 | TRBV5-3 | - | CARSLKNRDSPLHF | TGTGCCAGAAGCCTAAAAAACAGGGATTCACCCCTCCACTTT
- | TRBJ1-2 | TRBV11-2 | - | CASSLDWGNYGYTF | TGTGCCAGCAGCTTAGATTGGGGTAACTATGGCTACACCTTC
- | TRBJ2-5 | TRBV5-1 | - | CASSLWVAPNFQETQYF | TGCGCCAGCAGCTTGTGGGTAGCGCCGAATTTCCAAGAGACCCAGTACTTC
- | TRBJ2-5 | TRBV7-2 | - | CASSTHVETQYF | TGTGCCAGCAGCACCCATGTGGAGACCCAGTACTTC
- | TRBJ1-2 | TRBV4-3 | - | CASFHGRNGYTF | TGCGCCAGCTTCCATGGAAGAAATGGCTACACCTTC
- | TRBJ1-1 | TRBV29-1 | - | CSVAPGRNTEAFF | TGCAGCGTTGCCCCGGGCAGGAACACTGAAGCTTTCTTT
once | TRBJ1-2 | TRBV19 | - | CASRQGYGYTF | TGTGCCAGTAGACAGGGATATGGCTACACCTTC